This T cell receptor beta chain is from a study of blood T cell repertoires in COVID-19. Study-level information: Sources were T cells, B-cell-depleted T cells, or PBMCs; the material itself was cDNA or gDNA.

Allocation to cohorts depended on clinical history reported by the participants. As handled by the study authors: Amplifying reference gene primers gave estimates of nucleated cell counts. Method: immunoSEQ multiplex PCR; TCRdb's copy keeps in-frame clones and lacks some. The V and J calls and clone size come from that table; D and trimming were worked out from the DNA. This table has 300,000 to 400,000 clones, roughly nine tenths appearing once. The ends lost 0 bases at V and 4 bases at J; junction bases unmatched: 0. The CDR3 has 15 amino acids. Germline V gene sequence: CDR1 SGHRS, CDR2 YFSETQ. With regard to this clone: The same CDR3 is also encoded by other DNA sequences in this sample.

V gene TRBV5-1 combines with J gene TRBJ2-2, with 10 bases lining up with TRBD2. This receptor was identified in a man younger than 30 who had recovered from COVID-19. The source material was PBMCs or T cells enriched from blood (not recorded which). The DNA for the CDR3 is TGCGCCAGCAGCTTGGGACTAGCGGGCACCGGGGAGCTGTTTTTT. Amino acids: CASSLGLAGTGELFF.